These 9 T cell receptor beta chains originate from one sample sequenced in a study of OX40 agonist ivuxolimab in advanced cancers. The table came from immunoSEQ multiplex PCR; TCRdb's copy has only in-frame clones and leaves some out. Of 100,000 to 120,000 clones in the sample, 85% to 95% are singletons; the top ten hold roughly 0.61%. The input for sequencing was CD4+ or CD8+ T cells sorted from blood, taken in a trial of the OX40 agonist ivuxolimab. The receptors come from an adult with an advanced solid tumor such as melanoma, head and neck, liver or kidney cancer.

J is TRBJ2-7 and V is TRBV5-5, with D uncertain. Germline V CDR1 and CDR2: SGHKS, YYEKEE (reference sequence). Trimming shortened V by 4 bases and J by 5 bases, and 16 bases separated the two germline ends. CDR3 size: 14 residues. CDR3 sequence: CASSRVLLLHEQYF. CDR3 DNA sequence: TGTGCCAGCAGCCGCGTGCTACTACTGCACGAGCAGTACTTC.

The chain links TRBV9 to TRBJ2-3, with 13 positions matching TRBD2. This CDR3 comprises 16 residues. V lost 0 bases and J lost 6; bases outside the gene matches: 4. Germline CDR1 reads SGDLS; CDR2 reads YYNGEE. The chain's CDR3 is CASSVAGLAGSDTQYF. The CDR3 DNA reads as TGTGCCAGCAGCGTAGCGGGACTAGCGGGATCGGATACGCAGTATTTT.

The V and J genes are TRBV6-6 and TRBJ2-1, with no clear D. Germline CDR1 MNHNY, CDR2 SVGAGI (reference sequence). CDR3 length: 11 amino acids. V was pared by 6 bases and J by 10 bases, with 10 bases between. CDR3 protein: CASSQLGEQFF. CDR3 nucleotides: TGTGCCAGCAGCCAACTCGGGGAGCAGTTCTTC.

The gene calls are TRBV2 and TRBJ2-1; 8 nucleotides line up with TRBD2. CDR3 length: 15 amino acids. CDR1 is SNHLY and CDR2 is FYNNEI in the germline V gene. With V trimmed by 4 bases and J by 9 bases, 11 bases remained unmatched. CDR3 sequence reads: CASSGPGLGESEQFF. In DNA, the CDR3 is TGTGCCAGCAGTGGCCCGGGACTAGGGGAGAGTGAGCAGTTCTTC.

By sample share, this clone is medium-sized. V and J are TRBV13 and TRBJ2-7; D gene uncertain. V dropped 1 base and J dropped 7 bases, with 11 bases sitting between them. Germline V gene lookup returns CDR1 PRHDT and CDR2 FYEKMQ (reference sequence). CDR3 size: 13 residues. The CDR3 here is CASSLEPVGEQYF. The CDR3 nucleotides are TGTGCCAGCAGCTTAGAGCCGGTTGGGGAGCAGTACTTC.

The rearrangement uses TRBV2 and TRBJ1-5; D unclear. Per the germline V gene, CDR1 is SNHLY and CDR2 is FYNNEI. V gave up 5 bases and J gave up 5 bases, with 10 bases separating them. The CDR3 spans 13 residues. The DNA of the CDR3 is TGTGCCAGCAGTCTAACCCGGGATCAGCCCCAGCATTTT. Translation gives CASSLTRDQPQHF.

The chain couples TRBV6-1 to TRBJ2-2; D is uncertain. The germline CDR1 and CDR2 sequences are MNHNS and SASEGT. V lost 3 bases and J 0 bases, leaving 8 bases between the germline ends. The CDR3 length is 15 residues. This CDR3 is CASSEIRSNTGELFF. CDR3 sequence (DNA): TGTGCCAGCAGTGAGATCCGCTCGAACACCGGGGAGCTGTTTTTT.

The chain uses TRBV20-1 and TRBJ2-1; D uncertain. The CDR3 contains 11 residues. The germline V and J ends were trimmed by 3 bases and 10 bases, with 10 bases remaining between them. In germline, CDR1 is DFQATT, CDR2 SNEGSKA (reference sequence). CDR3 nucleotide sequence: TGCAGTGCTAGTAGGGTGGAAGAGCAGTTCTTC. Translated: CSASRVEEQFF.

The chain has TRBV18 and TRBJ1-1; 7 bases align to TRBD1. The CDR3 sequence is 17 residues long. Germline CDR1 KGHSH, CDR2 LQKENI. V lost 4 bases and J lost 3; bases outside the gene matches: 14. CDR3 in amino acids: CASSRTGTAGIDTEAFF. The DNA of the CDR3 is TGTGCCAGCTCACGAACCGGGACAGCGGGGATAGACACTGAAGCTTTCTTT.